The following is a T cell receptor beta chain sequence with its context. It lacks a known antigen. Per-nucleotide qualities are absent, and no much larger clonotype sits a single base away. The cohort was made up of about 670 healthy bone marrow donors. Cohort members were all nominally healthy when sampled, although unrecorded immune exposures were likely present. Of the 666 cohort members, 250 to 300 had positive CMV serostatus and about 330 had negative CMV serostatus, and CMV serostatus was not recorded for the donor. Every donor gave a peripheral blood sample, and the peripheral blood mononuclear cells from that sample were used for TCR beta sequencing. The Qiagen DNeasy Blood Extraction Kit was used to extract genomic DNA from the blood cell samples. The CDR3, from cysteine to phenylalanine, totals 16 residues. Only CDR3 DNA is held: 48 bases, read in frame from base 1. The germline V gene yields SGHVS for CDR1 and FNYEAQ for CDR2. The junction shows trimming of 5 bases on V and 5 bases on J, plus 18 bases between the germline ends.

Library prep was done by the immunoSEQ multiplex PCR assay. For the multiplex PCR, a mixture combining 60 forward primers for TCR Vbeta segments and 13 reverse primers for TCR Jbeta segments was used. A multiplex PCR assay on genomic DNA amplified the CDR3 region of rearranged TCR beta genes. Amplified TCR beta libraries were sequenced as 87-base-pair reads on the Illumina HiSeq System. Under the source paper's analysis protocol: A later analysis tallied 70 million to 100 million unique TCR beta chains across the 700 or so repertoires, and some 12 million of those chains were shared by two or more donors. Raw reads were error-corrected and collapsed into unique sequences with a nearest-neighbor algorithm that merged closely related sequences to remove PCR and sequencing errors. CDR3 sequences were aligned to IMGT reference sequences to assign V, D and J gene segments. For a sequence to be retained, a match of at least six nucleotides to both a V gene segment and a J gene segment was required. Rearrangements were called productive when the CDR3 lacked stop codons and stayed in frame with V and J; all others were non-productive. Following IMGT convention, CDR3 was defined as the stretch from the second conserved V-encoded cysteine to the conserved J-encoded phenylalanine. The earlier analysis of some 600 of the donors excluded sequences that lacked an unambiguous match to a single V gene segment. An earlier analysis of several hundred of the donors called V segments functional above 56.7% productive rearrangements and segregating when the between-donor standard deviation exceeded 5%. A statistical classification framework was developed to diagnose cytomegalovirus status using the catalog of TCR beta chain sequences. V and J gene assignment, in a later analysis, came from comparing TCR nucleotide sequences with IMGT/GENE-DB human TR gene sequences. A later analysis assigned CDR3 sequences and most-parsimonious VDJ recombination scenarios with the TCRdist pipeline. In a later analysis, every TCR beta chain was defined by the combination of its CDR3 amino acid sequence and its V-gene family, and reads without a unique V-gene family were dropped. To address suspected cross-contamination and a sequencing artifact, a later analysis removed roughly 580 highly shared, low-generation-probability nucleotide sequences. In a later analysis, a clonal expansion index for each public chain was calculated from normalized within-repertoire ranks of inferred template counts. In a later analysis, generation probabilities were computed using a VDJ recombination model fitted to out-of-frame rearrangements, and the results were checked against IGoR. A later analysis scored TCR-TCR, TCR-HLA and TCR-CMV co-occurrence with hypergeometric tests, applying a repertoire-size bias correction to TCR pairs. In a later analysis, false discovery rates were estimated by permuting HLA or CMV assignments 20 times. In a later analysis, co-occurring TCRs were grouped using DBSCAN, with TCRdist sequence similarity added in when clustering inside HLA-allele-positive subsets. Repertoires with fewer than 30,000 or more than 120,000 public chains, plus five repertoires with anomalous nucleotide sharing, were excluded from co-occurrence clustering. Drawn from immuneACCESS, this table holds only the in-frame rearrangements with V and J called that TCRdb kept. Clones are partly lost; checked studies trace under half to an unresolved V gene and leave the rest unexplained. The V and J calls and clone size were taken over from that table, and D and trimming were inferred from the DNA. The sample table shows tens of thousands of clones, and around three fifths are seen once. Clones ranked in the top ten supply roughly 10% of the sample.

The data stem from a study of cytomegalovirus exposure and HLA in healthy donors (TCRdb year 2017). Regarding the study in general: An earlier analysis of 587 of the donors reported approximately 300 Gb of sequence data and 95 million to 120 million unique TCR beta sequences obtained from about 179 million T cells. Approximately 310 gigabases of sequencing data and approximately 91 million unique TCR sequences made up an early release that covered 640 HLA-typed donors. The genetic ancestry cluster associated with self-reported Caucasian donors included over 80% of the 398 genotyped donors. The study aimed to test whether cataloging public T cell receptors could reveal signatures of past pathogen exposure. Using immunosequencing, the study profiled T cell repertoires from roughly 650 subjects and related those repertoires to cytomegalovirus serostatus. In addition to the first cohort of 650 to 800 subjects, a separate validation cohort of approximately 120 different subjects was used. To predict cytomegalovirus infection status, the study combined high-throughput TCR immunosequencing, statistical association of individual TCRs with disease status, and machine learning. A later analysis re-examined previously published TCR beta repertoires from more than 600 donors and added high-resolution HLA genotyping to investigate patterns of TCR occurrence. Rather than using new phenotypic data, the later analysis identified candidate immune exposures from TCR beta sequences and from how often those sequences occurred across donors. To decide whether each TCR beta V gene segment behaved as functional or pseudogenic, an earlier analysis of fewer than 750 of the donors relied on high-throughput TCR beta sequencing. Donor age, sex, ethnicity and CMV serostatus were compiled alongside the repertoire data. A later genetic analysis used genome-wide SNP genotypes for about three fifths of the 666 donors, treating that subset as a discovery cohort. All discovery cohort repertoires had been generated using a single sequencing platform. Class I and class II HLA loci were covered by the typing at four-digit resolution. The number of donors typed differed by locus, with 629-630 for A, B, C, DRB1 and DQB1, around 500 for DQA1, 600 to 610 for DPA1, and around 460 for DPB1. Because of strong linkage in the cohort, 4 to 6 DR-DQ haplotypes were treated as single units for association and clustering. Among 300 to 450 genotyped donors of the cohort, an average of about 240,000 unique TCR beta nucleotide sequences were sequenced per donor, roughly 18% of them non-productive. The full study reports these points: At a false discovery rate of 0.05, a later analysis linked about 16,000 TCR beta sequences to specific HLA alleles. According to a later analysis, most CMV-associated TCR beta chains appeared to be HLA-restricted, and the HLA associations seemed to be driven largely by CMV exposure. A further reported finding was that TCR beta sequences accurately predicted the HLA-A and HLA-B alleles for most subjects in the first cohort. Compared with equally common non-associated chains, HLA-associated TCR beta chains in a later analysis were more clonally expanded and had lower generation probabilities. The only immune exposure information available for the cohort was CMV serostatus. It was suggested by the authors that the approach could potentially be generalized to other disease states and immunological phenotypes. The presence/absence analyses assumed that sequencing depth was roughly uniform across donors, and that assumption may not be true. The 87-base-pair reads could not distinguish some IMGT-functional V segments, including TRBV6-2 and TRBV6-3, so those segments were excluded. Assigning TCR associations to individual alleles was difficult when HLA alleles, especially DR and DQ, strongly co-occurred. Only TCR beta chains were sequenced in this cohort, and the absence of alpha or paired-chain data limited detectable features. Across donors, most TCR sequences were observed very rarely, whereas some public TCRs were present in many individuals. A cluster of highly shared sequence variants was judged likely to represent a technical artifact of the sequencing pipeline. Three of the identified cytomegalovirus-associated TCR beta chains were confirmed in vitro to be specific for cytomegalovirus antigens. According to a later genetic analysis, donors in an Asian-associated ancestry cluster had fewer N-insertions in productive TCRs than the roughly 700-donor mean. An earlier analysis of several hundred of the donors showed that most TCR beta V segments appeared in productive rearrangements either about 87% or about 30% of the time, which broadly matched IMGT annotations. Correlated functional status among segregating V segments might be attributable to linkage disequilibrium, but an unknown experimental factor could not be ruled out. Because some donors lacked HLA typing at each locus, the association tests relied only on the typed subset. In both the original and validation cohorts, the classifier was reported to diagnose cytomegalovirus status with high specificity and sensitivity. V-gene and J-gene trimming of TCR beta chains was associated with a missense DCLRE1C variant in a later genetic analysis, and the association was replicated in an independent cohort. In a later analysis, the rate of TCR association differed among HLA loci, with DRB1 alleles having the most associated TCRs and HLA-C alleles having the fewest. In the study, approximately 150 TCR beta chains were listed as associated with cytomegalovirus. A later analysis reported that several top co-occurrence clusters appeared linked to parvovirus B19, influenza, CMV and Epstein-Barr virus. The earlier analysis of approximately 540 of the donors excluded over 15 rarely observed V segments, including chromosome 9 orphons, because counts were too low.

Sequenced material: PBMCs. The chain uses TRBV7-6 and TRBJ1-4; the D gene cannot be named for sure. This receptor was obtained from a human donor in good health. This receptor carries the CDR3 CASSGLRRTQNEKLFF. The nucleotide sequence is given as TGTGCCAGCAGCGGGTTGAGGAGGACGCAAAATGAAAAACTGTTTTTT. Reference TRBV7-6 and TRBJ1-4 genes cover what lies past the CDR3, so the full variable domain is GAGVSQSPRYKVTKRGQDVALRCDPISGHVSLYWYRQALGQGPEFLTYFNYEAQQDKSGLPNDRFSAERPEGSISTLTIQRTEQRDSAMYRCASSGLRRTQNEKLFFGSGTQLSVL.